This T cell receptor beta chain comes out of a study of T cell responses to AZD1222 COVID-19 vaccine. The table came from immunoSEQ multiplex PCR; TCRdb's copy has only in-frame clones and leaves some out. The data contain under 150,000 clones, roughly 90% of them seen just once; the ten biggest clones take up 2.5% to 3.5%. Turning to this clone: Its antigen is still unknown.

Germline lookup yields CDR1 MDHEN and CDR2 SYDVKM. CDR3 size: 17 residues. Trimming shortened V by 7 bases and J by 4 bases, and 25 bases separated the two germline ends. Whole-study findings and limits: Possibly, clonal diversity was underestimated; donors were largely white British and included more females.

The clonotype comes from an adult in good health. The genes are TRBV28 and TRBJ1-1; a possible D gene is TRBD1 (6 bases). Specimen: peripheral blood, collected on day 0 of AZD1222 vaccination. CDR3 nucleotide sequence: TGTGCCAGCAATAGCAGGGGTATCGATGGCGGGGGCACTGAAGCTTTCTTT. Its protein is CASNSRGIDGGGTEAFF. The variable domain in full, completed from reference TRBV28 and TRBJ1-1, reads DVKVTQSSRYLVKRTGEKVFLECVQDMDHENMFWYRQDPGLGLRLIYFSYDVKMKEKGDIPEGYSVSREKKERFSLILESASTNQTSMYLCASNSRGIDGGGTEAFFGQGTRLTVV.